Presented here are 8 T cell receptor beta chains from one specimen sequenced in a study of blood T cell repertoires in COVID-19. Profiled with immunoSEQ multiplex PCR; TCRdb holds only in-frame clones, not every one. This table holds approximately 210,000 clones, around four fifths found once. The sequenced material came from peripheral blood. These receptors all stem from a woman aged 45-65 years with active or convalescent COVID-19.

This chain joins TRBV28 and TRBJ1-5; 9 bases align to TRBD1. V shed 6 bases, J shed 2 bases, and the junction held 5 bases outside the gene matches. Germline V gives CDR1 MDHEN, CDR2 SYDVKM. The CDR3 sequence is 15 residues long. The DNA for the CDR3 is TGTGCCAGCAGCTCTCGGGACAGGGGCAATCAGCCCCAGCATTTT. Translation: CASSSRDRGNQPQHF. The variable domain in full, with the rest retrieved from reference TRBV28 and TRBJ1-5, is DVKVTQSSRYLVKRTGEKVFLECVQDMDHENMFWYRQDPGLGLRLIYFSYDVKMKEKGDIPEGYSVSREKKERFSLILESASTNQTSMYLCASSSRDRGNQPQHFGDGTRLSIL.

The chain is built from TRBV5-1 and TRBJ2-7, with unresolved D. The CDR3 is 14 amino acids. Germline V gene sequence: CDR1 SGHRS, CDR2 YFSETQ. V was cut by 0 bases and J by 2 bases, with 9 bases left in between. CDR3 loop: CASSLVADTYEQYF. The CDR3 nucleotides read TGCGCCAGCAGCTTGGTGGCCGATACCTACGAGCAGTACTTC.

This chain joins TRBV6-5 and TRBJ2-3, with 12 bases aligning to TRBD1. The germline V gene has CDR1 MNHEY and CDR2 SVGAGI. This CDR3 is built from 15 residues. V was clipped by 7 bases and J by 3 bases; unmatched bases: 5. DNA for the CDR3: TGTGCCAGCAAGGGACAGGGGGCGAGAACAGATACGCAGTATTTT. Its translation: CASKGQGARTDTQYF.

This chain uses TRBV28 with TRBJ1-5; 7 nucleotides align to TRBD1. CDR3 length equals 15 residues. CDR1 is MDHEN and CDR2 is SYDVKM in the germline V gene. The V gene end was trimmed by 6 bases and the J gene end by 0 bases; junction bases not matched to a gene: 5. The CDR3: CASSHQGVSNQPQHF. The CDR3 bases are TGTGCCAGCAGCCACCAGGGGGTTAGCAATCAGCCCCAGCATTTT.

The chain recombines TRBV2 with TRBJ2-7; TRBD1 is a possible D gene (6 bases). The CDR3 runs 14 residues. Germline V gene sequence: CDR1 SNHLY, CDR2 FYNNEI. Trimming left V 4 bases short and J 5 bases short, with 15 bases between. CDR3 protein: CASSVLQGRDEQYV. DNA of the CDR3: TGTGCCAGCAGTGTTCTCCAGGGGCGAGACGAGCAGTACGTC.

The genes are TRBV6-5 and TRBJ1-1, with unresolved D. Germline V gene lookup returns CDR1 MNHEY and CDR2 SVGAGI. Trimming pared 0 bases from V and 6 bases from J, leaving 8 bases between. The CDR3 spans 13 residues. CDR3 sequence: CASSYSVRAEAFF. The DNA for the CDR3 is TGTGCCAGCAGTTACTCGGTGCGAGCTGAAGCTTTCTTT.

This chain uses TRBV5-1 with TRBJ2-1, with 10 positions matching TRBD1. Trimming at V came to 2 bases and at J to 5 bases, leaving 10 bases not matched to a gene. This CDR3 comprises 17 residues. CDR1 is SGHRS, CDR2 YFSETQ, per germline. The CDR3 reads CASSFNPTGGNDNEQFF. In DNA form, the CDR3 reads TGCGCCAGCAGCTTTAACCCGACAGGGGGCAACGACAATGAGCAGTTCTTC.

The rearrangement links TRBV5-6 to TRBJ1-2; D call uncertain. The V and J ends lost 6 bases and 12 bases respectively, with 21 bases between them. The germline V gene encodes CDR1 SGHDT and CDR2 YYEEEE. This CDR3 has 13 amino acids. Here the CDR3 DNA reads TGTGCCAGCACCTTACTCTACCTCAACTTCCACACCTTC. Protein sequence: CASTLLYLNFHTF.